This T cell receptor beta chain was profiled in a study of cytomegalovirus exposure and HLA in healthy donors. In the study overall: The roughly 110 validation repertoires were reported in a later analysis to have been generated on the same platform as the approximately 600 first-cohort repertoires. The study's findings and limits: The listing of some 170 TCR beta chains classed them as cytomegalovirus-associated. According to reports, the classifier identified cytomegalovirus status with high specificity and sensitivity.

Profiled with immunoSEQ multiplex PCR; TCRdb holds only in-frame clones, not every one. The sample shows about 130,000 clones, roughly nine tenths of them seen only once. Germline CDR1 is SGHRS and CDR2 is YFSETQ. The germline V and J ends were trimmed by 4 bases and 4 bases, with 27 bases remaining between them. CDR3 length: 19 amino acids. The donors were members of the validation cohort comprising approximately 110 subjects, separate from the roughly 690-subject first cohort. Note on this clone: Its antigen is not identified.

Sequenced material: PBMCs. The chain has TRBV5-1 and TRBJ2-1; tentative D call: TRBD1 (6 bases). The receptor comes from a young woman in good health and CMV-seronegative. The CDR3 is CASSMTGTRPSTSYNEQFF. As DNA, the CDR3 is TGCGCCAGCAGCATGACCGGGACAAGGCCTTCGACCTCGTACAATGAGCAGTTCTTC. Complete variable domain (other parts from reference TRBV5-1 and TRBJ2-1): KAGVTQTPRYLIKTRGQQVTLSCSPISGHRSVSWYQQTPGQGLQFLFEYFSETQRNKGNFPGRFSGRQFSNSRSEMNVSTLELGDSALYLCASSMTGTRPSTSYNEQFFGPGTRLTVL.